This TCR beta chain was identified during a study of T cells expressing NK-cell markers. Overall study context: HCMV seropositivity marked seven of the eight sequenced donors; one was seronegative.

Study results and limitations: Several donors showed these clonotypes also leading the CD3+CD56-NKG2C+ fraction.

There are 14 residues in the CDR3. The germline V gene has CDR1 SNHLY and CDR2 FYNNEI. TCRdb re-called the 5' RACE reads and catalogs CDR3 proteins one per entry, DNA excluded. This sample's table has 150,000 or so distinct CDR3 sequences. Comments on this clonotype: The antigen is unknown.

The source is a woman between 50 and 59 years old in good health. This chain uses TRBV2 with TRBJ1-1; TCRdb lists TRBD1, though no DNA is available to test this call. Sequenced sample: blood T cells: a sorted CD56 or NKG2C T cell subset, CD4+ or CD8+ T cells, or bulk PBMC T cells (not recorded which). The CDR3 is CASRETGGQTEAFF.